The following is a TCR beta chain sequence with its context. This entry is derived from a study of control samples from healthy donors and cancer patients. Libraries were prepared by immunoSEQ multiplex PCR; TCRdb keeps only in-frame clonotypes and omits some of them. The data contain roughly 170,000 clones, more than 85% of them singletons. Germline CDR1 is MNHEY and CDR2 is SVGEGT. Trimming shortened V by 6 bases and J by 2 bases, and 2 bases separated the two germline ends. This CDR3 has 11 amino acids. The source of this sequence is a woman aged 35 to 49 in good health. The rearrangement uses TRBV6-2 or TRBV6-3 and TRBJ2-1; D gene ambiguous. The sequenced sample consisted of blood. For the CDR3, the DNA is TGTGCCAGCAGCCCCTACAATGAGCAGTTCTTC. Translated, it gives CASSPYNEQFF.